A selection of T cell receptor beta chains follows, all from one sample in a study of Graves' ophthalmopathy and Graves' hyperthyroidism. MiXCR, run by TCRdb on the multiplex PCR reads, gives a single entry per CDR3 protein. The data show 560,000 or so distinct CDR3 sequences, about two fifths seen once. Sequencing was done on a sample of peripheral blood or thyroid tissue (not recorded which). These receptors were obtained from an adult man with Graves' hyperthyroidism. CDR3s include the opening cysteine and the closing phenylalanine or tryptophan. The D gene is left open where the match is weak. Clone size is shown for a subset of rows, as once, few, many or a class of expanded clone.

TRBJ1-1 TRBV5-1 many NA TGCGCCAGCAGCTTGGAGGGCCAGATGAACACTGAAGCTTTCTTT CASSLEGQMNTEAFF
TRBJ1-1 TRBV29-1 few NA TGTGCCTGGAGGGCGCCCTGGGGAAGTACTGAAGCTTTCTTT CAWRAPWGSTEAFF
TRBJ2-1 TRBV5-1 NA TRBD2 TGCGCCAGCAGGGGGACTAGCGGACACAATGAGCAGTTCTTC CASRGTSGHNEQFF
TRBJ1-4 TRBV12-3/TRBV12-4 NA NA TGTGCCAGCAGCCCTGACGGTCCTAATGAAAAACTGTTTTTT CASSPDGPNEKLFF
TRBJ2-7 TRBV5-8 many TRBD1 TGTGCCAGCAGCGCAGACAGGGGAATGTCTCTCGACGAGCAGTACTTC CASSADRGMSLDEQYF
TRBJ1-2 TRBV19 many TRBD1 TGTGCCAGTAGCACAATGCAGGGGGCGCTTGGCTACACCTTC CASSTMQGALGYTF
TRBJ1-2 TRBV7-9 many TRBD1 TGTGCCAGCAGCTTATATATATCGGGACAGTCCTATGGCTACACCTTC CASSLYISGQSYGYTF
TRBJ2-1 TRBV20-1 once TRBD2 TGCAGTGCCCCCGAAGCGGGAGGGTCGCCAAATGAGCAGTTCTTC CSAPEAGGSPNEQFF
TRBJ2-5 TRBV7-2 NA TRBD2 TGTGCCAGCAGCCAGACCCTGGGGACTAGCGGGAGCACAGATACGCAGTACTTC CASSQTLGTSGSTDTQYF
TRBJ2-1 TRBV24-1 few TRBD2 TGTGCCACCAGTGATCTAGCGGGAGAGGGCTACAATGAGCAGTTCTTC CATSDLAGEGYNEQFF
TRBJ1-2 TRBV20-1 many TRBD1 TGCAGTGCTAGAGAGACAGGGACTATCACTAGCTATGGCTACACCTTC CSARETGTITSYGYTF
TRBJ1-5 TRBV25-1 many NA TGTGCCAGCAGTGAACCGGATAGCAATCAGCCCCAGCATTTT CASSEPDSNQPQHF
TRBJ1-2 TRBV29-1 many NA TGCAGCGTTGAGGACGAAGGCGGTGATGGGTACACCTTC CSVEDEGGDGYTF
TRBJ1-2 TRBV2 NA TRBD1 TGTGCCAGCAGGGGGACAGTCTCGAACACCTTC CASRGTVSNTF
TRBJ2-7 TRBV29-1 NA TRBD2 TGCAGCGTGGCATCGGGACTAGCGGGAGTAGAGCAGTACTTC CSVASGLAGVEQYF
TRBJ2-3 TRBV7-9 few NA TGTGCCAGCAGCAAGGACAGCACAGATACGCAGTATTTT CASSKDSTDTQYF
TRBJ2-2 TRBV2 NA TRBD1 TGTGCCAGCACGACAGGGTTGGCCACCGGGGAGCTGTTTTTT CASTTGLATGELFF
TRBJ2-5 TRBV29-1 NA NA TGCAGCCAAGAAGCAGGGGGGAAAGAGACCCAGTACTTC CSQEAGGKETQYF
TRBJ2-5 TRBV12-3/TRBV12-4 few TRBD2 TGTGCCAGCAGTTCGCGGGGGGGCTGGGCAGAGACCCAGTACTTC CASSSRGGWAETQYF
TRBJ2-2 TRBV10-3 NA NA TGTGCCATCAGTTACTCGCCAGGGACGGCGCCCGGGGAGCTGTTTTTT CAISYSPGTAPGELFF
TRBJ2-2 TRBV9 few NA TGTGCCAGCAGCGTAGATGGGGCGTCAACCGGGGAGCTGTTTTTT CASSVDGASTGELFF
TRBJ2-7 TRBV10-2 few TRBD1 TGCGCCAGCAAATCGACAGGGACCTCCTACGAGCAGTACTTC CASKSTGTSYEQYF
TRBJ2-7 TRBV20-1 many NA TGCAGTGCCACCGGGACCGTCGATTCCTACGAGCAGTACTTC CSATGTVDSYEQYF
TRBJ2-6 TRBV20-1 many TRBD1 TGCAGTGCTAGAGAGTCGGGACAGGGCGTAACGGGGGCCAACGTCCTGACTTTC CSARESGQGVTGANVLTF
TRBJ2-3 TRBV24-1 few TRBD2 TGTGCCACCAGTGACACCGGACTAGCGACAGATACGCAGTATTTT CATSDTGLATDTQYF
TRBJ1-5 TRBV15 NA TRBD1 TGTGCCACCAGCAGAGCAGGGACAGAAAATCAGCCCCAGCATTTT CATSRAGTENQPQHF
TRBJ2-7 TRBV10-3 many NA TGTGCCAGCAGTTACTTAGCCGGTGGACCCTACGAGCAGTACTTC CASSYLAGGPYEQYF
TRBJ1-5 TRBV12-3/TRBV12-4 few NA TGTGCCAGCAGCCCCACCGGGACACTTATTTATAGCAATCAGCCCCAGCATTTT CASSPTGTLIYSNQPQHF
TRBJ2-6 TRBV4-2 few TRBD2 TGTGCCAGCAGCCAAGAAACTAGCGGACTTCCTGGGGCCAACGTCCTGACTTTC CASSQETSGLPGANVLTF
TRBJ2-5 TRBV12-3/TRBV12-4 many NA TGTGCCAACAGCTACCGGACTACGCAAGAGACCCAGTACTTC CANSYRTTQETQYF
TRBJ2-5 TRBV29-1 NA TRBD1 TGCAGCTTGGTAGGGGGCCAAGGGACCCAGTACTTC CSLVGGQGTQYF
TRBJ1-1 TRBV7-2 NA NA TGTGCCAGCTCACCCCTTGATGGACAGAGTGGTGACACTGAAGCTTTCTTT CASSPLDGQSGDTEAFF
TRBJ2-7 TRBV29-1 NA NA TGCAGCTCGGACTATTACGAGCAGTACTTC CSSDYYEQYF
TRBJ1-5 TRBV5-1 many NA TGCGCCAGCAGCCTGACAGGCTTATATCAGCCCCAGCATTTT CASSLTGLYQPQHF
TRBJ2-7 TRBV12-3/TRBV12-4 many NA TGTGCCAGCAGTTTGATAGGGAGCCTCGTCGAGCAGTACTTC CASSLIGSLVEQYF
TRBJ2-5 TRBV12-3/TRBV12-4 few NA TGTGCCAGCAGTTCCTCCCCTTTCCTGGCACAAGAGACCCAGTACTTC CASSSSPFLAQETQYF
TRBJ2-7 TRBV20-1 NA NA TGCAGTGCCCCAGGACAGCAGCAGTACTTC CSAPGQQQYF
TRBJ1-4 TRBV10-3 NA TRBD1 TGTGCCATCAGTGAAGCACAGGGGCGACGTGGTGAAAAACTGTTTTTT CAISEAQGRRGEKLFF
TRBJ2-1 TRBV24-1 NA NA TGTGCCACCAGGAACCATGGGGCCAATGAGCAGTTCTTC CATRNHGANEQFF
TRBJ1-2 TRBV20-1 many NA TGCAGTGCTAGAGGGCTGGGGGGGAAGGGGGGCTACACCTTC CSARGLGGKGGYTF
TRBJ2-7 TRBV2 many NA TGTGCCAGCAGTGAAGCACGGGGGCACGAGCAGTACTTC CASSEARGHEQYF
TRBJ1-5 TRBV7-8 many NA TGTGCCAGCAGCTCGAATCCCGGCTTAAATAGCAATCAGCCCCAGCATTTT CASSSNPGLNSNQPQHF
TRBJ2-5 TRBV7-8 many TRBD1 TGTGCCAGCAGCTTAGTCCGGGACAGGGGCGGGACCCAGTACTTC CASSLVRDRGGTQYF
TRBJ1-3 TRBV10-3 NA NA TGTGCCACCCAGGCGGCAGAGAACACCATATATTTT CATQAAENTIYF
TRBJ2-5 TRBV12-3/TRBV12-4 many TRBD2 TGTGCCAGCGGAGGGCTAGCGGGAGAGACCCAGTACTTC CASGGLAGETQYF
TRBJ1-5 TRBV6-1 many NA TGTGCCAGCAGTGAAGCTGTGGACCTTAGCAATCAGCCCCAGCATTTT CASSEAVDLSNQPQHF
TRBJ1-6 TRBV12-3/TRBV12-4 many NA TGTGCCAGCAGTTTACGCCTCGGAGGGACCCTCCACTTT CASSLRLGGTLHF
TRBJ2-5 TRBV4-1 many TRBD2 TGCGCCAGCAGCCCTGGGAGGGGCCAGACCCAGTACTTC CASSPGRGQTQYF
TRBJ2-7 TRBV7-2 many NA TGTGCCAGCAGCTCCTCTCCCCTGGGCGGGACACCGGAGCAGTACTTC CASSSSPLGGTPEQYF
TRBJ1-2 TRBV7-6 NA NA TGTGCCAGCAGTTTAACAGGGCAGGCCTATGGCTACACCTTC CASSLTGQAYGYTF
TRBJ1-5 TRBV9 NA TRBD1 TGTGCCAGCAGCGAAGGGACAGGGCTGACGGAGCCCCAGCATTTT CASSEGTGLTEPQHF
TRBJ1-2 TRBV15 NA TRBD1 TGTGCCACCAGCAACAGGGGGCCGGGGTACTATGGCTACACCTTC CATSNRGPGYYGYTF
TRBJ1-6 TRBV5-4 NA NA TGTGCCAGCAGCCTGGGGGATGGATATAATTCACCCCTCCACTTT CASSLGDGYNSPLHF
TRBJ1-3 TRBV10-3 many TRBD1 TGTGCCATCAGTGGGACAGGGCCCCGCTCTGGAAACACCATATATTTT CAISGTGPRSGNTIYF